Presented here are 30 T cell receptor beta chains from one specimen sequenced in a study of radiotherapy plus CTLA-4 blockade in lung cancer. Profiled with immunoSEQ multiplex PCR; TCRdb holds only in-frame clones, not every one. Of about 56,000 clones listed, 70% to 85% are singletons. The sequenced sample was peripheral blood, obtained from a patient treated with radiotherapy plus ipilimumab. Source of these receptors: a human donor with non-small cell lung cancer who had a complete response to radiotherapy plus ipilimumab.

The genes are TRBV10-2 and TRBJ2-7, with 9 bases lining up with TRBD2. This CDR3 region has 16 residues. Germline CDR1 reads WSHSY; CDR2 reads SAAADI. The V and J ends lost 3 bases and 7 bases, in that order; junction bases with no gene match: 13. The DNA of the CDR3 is TGCGCCAGCAGTGATAGAGGCGGGAGGGCCCCGGGGGAGCAGTACGTC. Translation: CASSDRGGRAPGEQYV.

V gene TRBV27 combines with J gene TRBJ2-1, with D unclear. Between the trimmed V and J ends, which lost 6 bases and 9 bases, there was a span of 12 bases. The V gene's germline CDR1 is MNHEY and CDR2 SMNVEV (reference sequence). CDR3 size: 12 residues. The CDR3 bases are TGTGCCAGCAGCCGTCTCCGGAGTGAGCAGTTCTTC. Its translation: CASSRLRSEQFF.

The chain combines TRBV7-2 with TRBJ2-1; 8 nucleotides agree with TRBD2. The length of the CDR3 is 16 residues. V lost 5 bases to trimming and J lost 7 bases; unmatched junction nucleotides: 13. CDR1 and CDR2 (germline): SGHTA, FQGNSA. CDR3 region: CASSPSWAGGWNEQFF. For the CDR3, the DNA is TGTGCCAGCAGCCCCTCATGGGCGGGGGGCTGGAATGAGCAGTTCTTC.

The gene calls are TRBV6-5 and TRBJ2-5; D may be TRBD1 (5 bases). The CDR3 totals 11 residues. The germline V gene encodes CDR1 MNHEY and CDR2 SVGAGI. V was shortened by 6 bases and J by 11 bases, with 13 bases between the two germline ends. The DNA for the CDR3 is TGTGCCAGCAGCTTAAACAGGCTTCAGTACTTC. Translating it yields CASSLNRLQYF.

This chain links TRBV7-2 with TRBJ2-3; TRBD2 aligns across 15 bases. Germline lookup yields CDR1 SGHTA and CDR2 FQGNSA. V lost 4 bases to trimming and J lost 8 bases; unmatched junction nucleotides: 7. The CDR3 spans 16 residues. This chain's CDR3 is CASSSRTSGGVVTQYF. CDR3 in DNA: TGTGCCAGCAGCTCCCGGACTAGCGGGGGGGTTGTTACGCAGTATTTT.

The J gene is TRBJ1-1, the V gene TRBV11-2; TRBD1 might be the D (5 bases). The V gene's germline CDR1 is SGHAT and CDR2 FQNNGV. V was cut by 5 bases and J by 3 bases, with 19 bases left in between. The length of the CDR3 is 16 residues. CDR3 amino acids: CASSPMIPGGYTEAFF. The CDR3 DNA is TGTGCCAGCAGCCCAATGATTCCGGGGGGGTACACTGAAGCTTTCTTT.

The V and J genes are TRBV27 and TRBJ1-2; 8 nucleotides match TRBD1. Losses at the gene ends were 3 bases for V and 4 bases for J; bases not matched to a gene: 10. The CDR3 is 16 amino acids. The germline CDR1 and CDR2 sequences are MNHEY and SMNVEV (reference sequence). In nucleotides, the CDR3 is TGTGCCAGCAGTTTTATGTGGACAGGGAGCCTCTATGGCTACACCTTC. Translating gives CASSFMWTGSLYGYTF.

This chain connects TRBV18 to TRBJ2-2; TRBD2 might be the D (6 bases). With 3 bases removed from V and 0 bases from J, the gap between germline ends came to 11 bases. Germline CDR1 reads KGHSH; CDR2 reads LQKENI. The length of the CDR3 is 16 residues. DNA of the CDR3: TGTGCCAGCTCACCCCTCGCGGGGACGAACACCGGGGAGCTGTTTTTT. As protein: CASSPLAGTNTGELFF.

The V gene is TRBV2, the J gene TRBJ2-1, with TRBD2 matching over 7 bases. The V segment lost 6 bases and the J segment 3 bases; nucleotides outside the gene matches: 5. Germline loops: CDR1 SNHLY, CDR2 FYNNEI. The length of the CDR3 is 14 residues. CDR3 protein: CASREREGYNEQFF. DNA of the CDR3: TGTGCCAGCAGAGAGCGGGAAGGCTACAATGAGCAGTTCTTC.

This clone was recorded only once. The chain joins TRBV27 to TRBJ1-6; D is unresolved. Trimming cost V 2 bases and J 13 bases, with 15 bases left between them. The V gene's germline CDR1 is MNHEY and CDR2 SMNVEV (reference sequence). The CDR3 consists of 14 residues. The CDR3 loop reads CASSLQPSRHPLHF. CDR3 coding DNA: TGTGCCAGCAGTTTACAACCCTCTAGGCACCCCCTCCACTTT.

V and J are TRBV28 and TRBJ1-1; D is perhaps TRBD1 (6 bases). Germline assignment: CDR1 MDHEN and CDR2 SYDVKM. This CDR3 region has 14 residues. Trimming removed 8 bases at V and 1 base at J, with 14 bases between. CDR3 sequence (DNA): TGTGCCAGCCCCCCCTCGACAGGGAACACTGAAGCTTTCTTT. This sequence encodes CASPPSTGNTEAFF.

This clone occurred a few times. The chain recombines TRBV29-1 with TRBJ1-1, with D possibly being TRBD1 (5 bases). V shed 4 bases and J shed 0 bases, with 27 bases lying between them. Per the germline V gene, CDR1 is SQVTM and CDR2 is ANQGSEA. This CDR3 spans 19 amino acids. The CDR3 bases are TGCAGCGTTGGCCCGGGGCGGGGGGAGGACCTAGAATTGAACACTGAAGCTTTCTTT. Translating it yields CSVGPGRGEDLELNTEAFF.

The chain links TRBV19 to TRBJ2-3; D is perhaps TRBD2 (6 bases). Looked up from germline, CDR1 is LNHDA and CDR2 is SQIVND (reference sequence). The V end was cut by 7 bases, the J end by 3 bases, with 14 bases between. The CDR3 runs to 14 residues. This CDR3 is CASKTPGLTDTQYF. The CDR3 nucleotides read TGTGCCAGTAAGACTCCGGGACTTACAGATACGCAGTATTTT.

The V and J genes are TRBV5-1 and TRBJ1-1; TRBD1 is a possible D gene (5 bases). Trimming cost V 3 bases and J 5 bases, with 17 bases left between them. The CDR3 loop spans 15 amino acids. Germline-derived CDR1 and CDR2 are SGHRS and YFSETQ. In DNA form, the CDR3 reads TGCGCCAGCAGCTCGAGGAGGGGTGAGCGGACTGAAGCTTTCTTT. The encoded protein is CASSSRRGERTEAFF.

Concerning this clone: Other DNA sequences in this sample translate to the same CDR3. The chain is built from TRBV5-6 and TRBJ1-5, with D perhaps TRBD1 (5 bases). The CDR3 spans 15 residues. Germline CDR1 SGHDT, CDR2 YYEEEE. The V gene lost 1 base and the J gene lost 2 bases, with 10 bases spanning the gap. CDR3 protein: CASSLRAGGNQPQHF. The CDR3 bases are TGTGCCAGCAGCTTGAGGGCGGGGGGCAATCAGCCCCAGCATTTT. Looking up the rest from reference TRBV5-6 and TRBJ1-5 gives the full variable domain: DAGVTQSPTHLIKTRGQQVTLRCSPKSGHDTVSWYQQALGQGPQFIFQYYEEEERQRGNFPDRFSGHQFPNYSSELNVNALLLGDSALYLCASSLRAGGNQPQHFGDGTRLSIL.

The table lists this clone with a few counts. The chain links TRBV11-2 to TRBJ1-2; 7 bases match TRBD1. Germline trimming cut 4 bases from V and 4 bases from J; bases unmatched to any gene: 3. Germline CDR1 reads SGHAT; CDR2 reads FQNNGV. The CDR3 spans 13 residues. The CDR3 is CASSSTGFYGYTF. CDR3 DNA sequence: TGTGCCAGCAGCTCGACAGGGTTCTATGGCTACACCTTC.

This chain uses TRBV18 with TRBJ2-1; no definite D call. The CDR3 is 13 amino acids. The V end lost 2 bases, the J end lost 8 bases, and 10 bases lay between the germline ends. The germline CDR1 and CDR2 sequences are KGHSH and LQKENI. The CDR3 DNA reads TGTGCCAGCTCACCATCTACCTTGGATGAGCAGTTCTTC. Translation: CASSPSTLDEQFF.

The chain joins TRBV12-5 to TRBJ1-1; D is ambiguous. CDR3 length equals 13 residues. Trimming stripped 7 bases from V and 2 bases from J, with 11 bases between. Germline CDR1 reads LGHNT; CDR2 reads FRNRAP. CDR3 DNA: TGTGCTAGTGCCCTGAGGCTTAACACTGAAGCTTTCTTT. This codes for CASALRLNTEAFF.

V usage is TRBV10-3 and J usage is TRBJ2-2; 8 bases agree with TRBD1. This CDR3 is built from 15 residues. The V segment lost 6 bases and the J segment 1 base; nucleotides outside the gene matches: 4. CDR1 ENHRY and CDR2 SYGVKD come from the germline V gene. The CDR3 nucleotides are TGTGCCATCAGCGGCGGGACAGGGAACACCGGGGAGCTGTTTTTT. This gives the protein CAISGGTGNTGELFF.

CDR3: CASSLGGWNDYGYTF. CDR3 in DNA: TGTGCCAGCTCACTGGGAGGGTGGAATGACTATGGCTACACCTTC. The chain links TRBV6-1 to TRBJ1-2; no definite D call. Trimming took off 8 bases at V and 3 bases at J, with 19 bases between the two ends. This CDR3 comprises 15 residues. Germline V CDR1 and CDR2: MNHNS, SASEGT.

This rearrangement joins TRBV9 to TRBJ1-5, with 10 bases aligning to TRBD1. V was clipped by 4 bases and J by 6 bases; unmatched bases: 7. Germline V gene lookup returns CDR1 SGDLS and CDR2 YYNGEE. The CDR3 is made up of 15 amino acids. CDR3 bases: TGTGCCAGCAGCCGTGGGACAGGGGTAGTTCAGCCCCAGCATTTT. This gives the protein CASSRGTGVVQPQHF.

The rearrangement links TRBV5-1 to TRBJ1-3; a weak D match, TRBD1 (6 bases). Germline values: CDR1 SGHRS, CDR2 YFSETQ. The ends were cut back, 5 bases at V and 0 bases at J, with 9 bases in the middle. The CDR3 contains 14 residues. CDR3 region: CASSRTDSGNTIYF. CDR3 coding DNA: TGCGCCAGCAGTCGGACAGACTCTGGAAACACCATATATTTT.

The CDR3 reads CASSLAGGSYEQYV. The CDR3 coding sequence is TGCGCCAGCAGCCTAGCGGGCGGCTCCTACGAGCAGTACGTC. The chain is built from TRBV5-1 and TRBJ2-7; TRBD2 matches at 8 bases. V dropped 4 bases and J dropped 0; count of bases not matched to a gene: 3. Germline V gene lookup returns CDR1 SGHRS and CDR2 YFSETQ. CDR3 size: 14 residues.

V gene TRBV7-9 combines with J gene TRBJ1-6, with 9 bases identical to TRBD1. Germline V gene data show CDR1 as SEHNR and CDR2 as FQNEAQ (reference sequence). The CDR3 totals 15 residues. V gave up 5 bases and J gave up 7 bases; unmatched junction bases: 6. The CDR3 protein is CASSPRDRENSPLHF. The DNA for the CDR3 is TGTGCCAGCAGCCCCCGGGACAGGGAAAATTCACCCCTCCACTTT.

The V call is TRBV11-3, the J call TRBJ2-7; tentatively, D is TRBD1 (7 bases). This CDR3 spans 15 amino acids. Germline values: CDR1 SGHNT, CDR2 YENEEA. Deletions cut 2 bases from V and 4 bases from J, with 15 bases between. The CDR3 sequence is CASSLSSGGPYEQYF. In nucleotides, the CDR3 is TGTGCCAGCAGCTTATCCTCAGGGGGGCCTTACGAGCAGTACTTC.

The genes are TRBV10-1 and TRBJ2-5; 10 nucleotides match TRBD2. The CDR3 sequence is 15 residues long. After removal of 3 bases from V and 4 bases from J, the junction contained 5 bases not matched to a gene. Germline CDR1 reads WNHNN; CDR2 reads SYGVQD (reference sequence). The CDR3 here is CASSEGSSGRETQYF. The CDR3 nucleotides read TGCGCCAGCAGTGAAGGGTCTAGCGGGAGAGAGACCCAGTACTTC.

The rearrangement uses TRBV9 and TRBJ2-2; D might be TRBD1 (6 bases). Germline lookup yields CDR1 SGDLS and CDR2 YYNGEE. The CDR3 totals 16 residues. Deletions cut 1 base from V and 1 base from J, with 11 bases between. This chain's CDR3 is CASSVTGTRNTGELFF. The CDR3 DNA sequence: TGTGCCAGCAGCGTAACCGGGACAAGGAACACCGGGGAGCTGTTTTTT.

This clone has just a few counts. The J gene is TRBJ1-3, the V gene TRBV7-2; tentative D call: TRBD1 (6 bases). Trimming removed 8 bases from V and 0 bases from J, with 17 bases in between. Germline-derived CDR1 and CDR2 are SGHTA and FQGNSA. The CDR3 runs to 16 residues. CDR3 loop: CASQPGQRSSGNTIYF. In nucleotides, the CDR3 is TGTGCCAGCCAGCCGGGACAAAGAAGCTCTGGAAACACCATATATTTT.

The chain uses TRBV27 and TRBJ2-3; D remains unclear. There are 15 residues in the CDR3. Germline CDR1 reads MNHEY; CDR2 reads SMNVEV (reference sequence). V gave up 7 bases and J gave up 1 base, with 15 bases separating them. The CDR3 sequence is CASNYNGLRTDTQYF. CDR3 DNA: TGTGCCAGCAACTACAACGGGTTACGCACAGATACGCAGTATTTT.

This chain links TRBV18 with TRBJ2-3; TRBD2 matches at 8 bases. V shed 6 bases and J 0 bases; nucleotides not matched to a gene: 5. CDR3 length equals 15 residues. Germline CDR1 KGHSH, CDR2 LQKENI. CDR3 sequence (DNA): TGTGCCAGCTCCTCCGGGACTAGGAGCACAGATACGCAGTATTTT. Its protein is CASSSGTRSTDTQYF.